The 9 T cell receptor beta chains below all came from one sample that was sequenced in a study of a mutant IDH1 vaccine in newly diagnosed glioma. Regarding time point: week 5, during vaccination. With topical imiquimod, each dose of the vaccine consisted of 300 ug of mutant IDH1 20-mer peptide. Their antigen targets remain unknown. Assay: immunoSEQ multiplex PCR; the TCRdb copy retains only in-frame clones and omits some. The data contain 75,000 to 85,000 clones, roughly nine tenths of them seen just once; the ten biggest clones take up roughly 0.56%. The sample here was PBMCs, taken from a glioma patient whose treatment included an IDH1 peptide vaccine. The source of these receptors is a woman between 45 and 65 years old with glioma.

CDR3 region: CASSLGLVSSSGANVLTF. DNA of the CDR3: TGTGCCAGCAGCTTAGGATTGGTCAGCAGCTCTGGGGCCAACGTCCTGACTTTC. The rearrangement links TRBV7-8 to TRBJ2-6, with unresolved D. The germline CDR1 and CDR2 sequences are SGHVS and FQNEAQ. This CDR3 is 18 amino acids long. V shed 1 base and J shed 0 bases, with 13 bases lying between them.

The V gene is TRBV25-1, the J gene TRBJ1-1; TRBD1 might be the D (5 bases). Germline V gene data show CDR1 as MGHDK and CDR2 as SYGVNS. The V end lost 2 bases, the J end lost 0 bases, and 10 bases lay between the germline ends. CDR3 size: 15 residues. Here the CDR3 DNA reads TGTGCCAGCAGTGAAGGCGGGGGGTTGAACACTGAAGCTTTCTTT. It translates to CASSEGGGLNTEAFF.

The genes are TRBV6-1 and TRBJ2-7, with TRBD2 matching over 7 bases. J gave up 4 bases and V 5 bases, and 11 bases lay outside the gene matches. The CDR3 has 15 residues. Germline V gene data show CDR1 as MNHNS and CDR2 as SASEGT. CDR3 nucleotides: TGTGCCAGCAGTCTGACTAGCCTCTCTTGGTACGAGCAGTACTTC. This sequence encodes CASSLTSLSWYEQYF.

The rearrangement links TRBV9 to TRBJ2-7; TRBD2 matches at 11 bases. The CDR3 runs to 16 residues. With V trimmed by 4 bases and J by 3 bases, 9 bases remained unmatched. Germline V gives CDR1 SGDLS, CDR2 YYNGEE. CDR3 sequence (DNA): TGTGCCAGCAGCCGCGGAGGAGGACTAGCGGGCTACGAGCAGTACTTC. This sequence encodes CASSRGGGLAGYEQYF.

The rearrangement links TRBV29-1 to TRBJ1-3; D is ambiguous. Trimming removed 2 bases at V and 1 base at J, with 6 bases between. The CDR3 contains 13 residues. Germline CDR1 is SQVTM and CDR2 is ANQGSEA. The CDR3 nucleotides read TGCAGCGTTGAATGGGGATCTGGAAACACCATATATTTT. It is translated as CSVEWGSGNTIYF.

The CDR3 spells CASRDSVTSYEQYF. The CDR3 DNA reads TGTGCCAGCAGGGATAGCGTGACCTCCTACGAGCAGTACTTC. The gene calls are TRBV6-1 and TRBJ2-7; TRBD2 is a possible D gene (5 bases). This CDR3 is 14 amino acids long. Trimming pared 6 bases from V and 0 bases from J, leaving 12 bases between. CDR1 MNHNS and CDR2 SASEGT come from the germline V gene.

The rearrangement uses TRBV5-1 and TRBJ2-1; D not certain. Between the trimmed V and J ends, which lost 0 bases and 3 bases, there was a span of 10 bases. Germline V lookup: CDR1 SGHRS, CDR2 YFSETQ. The CDR3 contains 15 residues. CDR3 amino acids: CASSLANSIYNEQFF. CDR3 sequence (DNA): TGCGCCAGCAGCTTGGCCAATAGCATCTACAATGAGCAGTTCTTC.

This clone was seen just once. This sequence joins TRBV30 and TRBJ2-5; D may be TRBD2 (7 bases). The J call may be wrong; the DNA end is better matched by TRBJ2-7. The CDR3 is 14 residues long. Looked up from germline, CDR1 is GTSNPN and CDR2 is SVGIG (reference sequence). CDR3 loop: CAWSVTGGGYEQYF. The CDR3, as DNA: TGTGCCTGGAGTGTGACGGGGGGCGGCTACGAGCAGTACTTC.

This chain joins TRBV18 and TRBJ1-5, with D perhaps TRBD1 (6 bases). With 0 bases removed from V and 11 bases from J, the gap between germline ends came to 11 bases. The CDR3 is 13 residues long. Germline V lookup: CDR1 KGHSH, CDR2 LQKENI. DNA for the CDR3: TGTGCCAGCTCACCACCTGGGGGCGGGACCCAGCATTTT. It yields the protein CASSPPGGGTQHF.